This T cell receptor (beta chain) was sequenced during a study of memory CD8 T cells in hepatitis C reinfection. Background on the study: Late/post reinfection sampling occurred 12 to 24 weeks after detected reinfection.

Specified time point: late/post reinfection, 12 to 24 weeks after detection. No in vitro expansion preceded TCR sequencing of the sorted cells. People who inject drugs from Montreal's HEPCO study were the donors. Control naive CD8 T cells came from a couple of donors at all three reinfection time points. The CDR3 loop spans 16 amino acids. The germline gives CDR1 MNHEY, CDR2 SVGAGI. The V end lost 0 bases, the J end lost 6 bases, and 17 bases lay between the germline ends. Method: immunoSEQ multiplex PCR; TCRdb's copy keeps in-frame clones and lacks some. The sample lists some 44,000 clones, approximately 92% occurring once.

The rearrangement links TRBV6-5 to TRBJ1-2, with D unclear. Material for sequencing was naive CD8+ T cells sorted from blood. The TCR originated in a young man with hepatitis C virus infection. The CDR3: CASSYSLHDGGDGYTF. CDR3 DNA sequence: TGTGCCAGCAGTTACTCGCTTCACGATGGAGGTGATGGCTACACCTTC.